This entry is about one T cell receptor (beta chain). This clone appeared a few times. The antigen this receptor binds is unknown. Base-call qualities are not available, and no considerably larger clone is one nucleotide away. Reading from cysteine to phenylalanine, the CDR3 counts 17 amino acids. Left in the record is the CDR3 DNA by itself, 51 bases read in frame from the first base. Cut back by 8 bases and 0 bases, the V and J ends lie 20 bases apart. In the germline V gene (reference sequence), CDR1 corresponds to LNHDA and CDR2 to SQIVND. The record originates from a study of T cells in narcolepsy (dated by TCRdb to the late 2010s). As for the study more broadly: Healthy control donors were enrolled in the study alongside patients who had narcolepsy type 1 or type 2 (NT1, NT2). To look for autoreactive T cells in narcolepsy patients that target self-antigens of hypocretin neurons (hypocretin, TRIB2), the study used TCR Vbeta sequencing to follow clonotypes in blood and CSF.

To prepare the library, the immunoSEQ multiplex PCR assay was applied. TCRdb's version of the immuneACCESS table is confined to in-frame rearrangements and falls short of the full clone set. An unresolved V gene accounts for under half of the shortfall where checked; the remainder is of unknown origin. Recorded for this sample are tens of thousands of clones; more than 80% of them occurred a single time. The ten largest clones represent about 1.3% of the sample. What the authors observed across the whole study: Some blood memory CD4+ repertoires from patients and controls contained no sequences matching autoreactive T cell clones. Plots comparing CSF and blood CD4+ T cell clonotypes from the same patient highlighted HCRT-specific and TRIB2-specific autoreactive clonotypes. Numbers of sequenced blood memory CD4+ clonotypes were comparable, averaging about 40,000 in patients and about 33,000 in controls. Autoreactive clonotypes were reported to be detected serially in the blood of the same patients and of different patients, but not in the blood of healthy controls.

Memory CD4+ T cells were sorted ex vivo from peripheral blood of narcolepsy patients and healthy controls for TCR Vbeta sequencing. The chain was built from TRBV19 and TRBJ1-5, with TRBD1 as a weak D call on 5 bases. The source material was CD45RA- memory CD4+ T cells from PBMCs. The intended sense of this specimen's cell subset or site label: memory T cells sorted ex vivo from peripheral blood. The receptor was isolated from a human donor with narcolepsy. DNA sequence: TGTGCCAGTGATAGTCCCCCGGGACGGTATAGCAATCAGCCCCAGCATTTT. The encoded protein is CASDSPPGRYSNQPQHF.